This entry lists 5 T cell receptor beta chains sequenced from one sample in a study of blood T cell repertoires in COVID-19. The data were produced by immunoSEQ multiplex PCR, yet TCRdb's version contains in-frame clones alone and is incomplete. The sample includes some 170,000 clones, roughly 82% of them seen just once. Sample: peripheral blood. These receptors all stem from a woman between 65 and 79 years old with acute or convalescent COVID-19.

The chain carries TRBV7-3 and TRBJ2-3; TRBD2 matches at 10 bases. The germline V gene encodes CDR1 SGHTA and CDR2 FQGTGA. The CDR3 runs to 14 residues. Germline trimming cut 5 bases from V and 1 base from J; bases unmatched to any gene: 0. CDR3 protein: CASSLAGGTDTQYF. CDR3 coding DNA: TGTGCCAGCAGCCTAGCGGGGGGCACAGATACGCAGTATTTT.

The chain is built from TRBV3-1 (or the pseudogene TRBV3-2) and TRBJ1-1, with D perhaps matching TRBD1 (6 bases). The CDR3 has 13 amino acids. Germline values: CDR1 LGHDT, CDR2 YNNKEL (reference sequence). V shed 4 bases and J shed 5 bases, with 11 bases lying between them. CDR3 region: CASSPTGRTEAFF. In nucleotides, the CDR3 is TGTGCCAGCAGCCCGACAGGTCGTACTGAAGCTTTCTTT.

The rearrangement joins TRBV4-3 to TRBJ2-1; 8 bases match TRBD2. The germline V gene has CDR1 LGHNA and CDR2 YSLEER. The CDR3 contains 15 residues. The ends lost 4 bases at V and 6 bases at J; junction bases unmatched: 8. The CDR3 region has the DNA TGCGCCAGCAGCCCCCCACACCGGGGGGGCAATGAGCAGTTCTTC. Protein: CASSPPHRGGNEQFF.

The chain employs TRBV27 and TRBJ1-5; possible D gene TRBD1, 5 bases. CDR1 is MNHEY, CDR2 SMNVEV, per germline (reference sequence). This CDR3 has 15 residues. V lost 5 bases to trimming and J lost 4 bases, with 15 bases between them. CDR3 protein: CASSPRGRQNQPQHF. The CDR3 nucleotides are TGTGCCAGCAGTCCACGGGGGAGGCAAAATCAGCCCCAGCATTTT.

This CDR3 reads CASSFEGLEADTQYF. CDR3 coding DNA: TGTGCCAGCAGTTTCGAGGGTCTAGAGGCAGATACGCAGTATTTT. The chain couples TRBV7-3 to TRBJ2-3, with D possibly being TRBD2 (5 bases). The V end lost 6 bases, the J end lost 4 bases, and 17 bases lay between the germline ends. This CDR3 is 15 amino acids long. Germline V CDR1 and CDR2: SGHTA, FQGTGA.